This T cell receptor beta chain was retrieved from a study of T cells in Graves' hyperthyroidism and ophthalmopathy. For the study at large: The initial diagnosis was the point when peripheral blood was collected, ahead of any treatment.

CDR3 size: 14 residues. Germline values: CDR1 DFQATT, CDR2 SNEGSKA (reference sequence). Deletions cut 4 bases from V and 5 bases from J, with 12 bases between. What was amplified from RNA transcripts were TCR beta CDR3 regions. HTBI primers drove first-round RT-PCR of the TCR CDR3. TCRdb fed the multiplex PCR reads into MiXCR, producing one record per CDR3 protein. This table has about 640,000 distinct CDR3 sequences, around 21% appearing once. This clonotype came up a few times. This clonotype was sampled from a young man with Graves' ophthalmopathy. This chain links TRBV20-1 with TRBJ1-6, with D unresolved. The sequencing sample was made of blood. The CDR3 bases are TGCAGTGCTAATTCTGTCTCTAATAATTCACCCCTCCACTTT. This codes for CSANSVSNNSPLHF.